This entry describes one T cell receptor (beta chain). This sample stems from a study of blood T cell repertoires in COVID-19. Study overall: Whether acute or convalescent, the COVID-19 samples came from the United States, Italy and Spain.

Between the trimmed V and J ends, which lost 3 bases and 0 bases, there was a span of 6 bases. Germline CDR1 and CDR2: SGHRS and YFSETQ. The CDR3 is 13 amino acids. Authors' processing steps: Reference gene primers were amplified, and this amplification served to estimate nucleated cell counts. Sequencing was performed with immunoSEQ multiplex PCR; in TCRdb, only in-frame clones are kept and a portion is missing. V and J calls and clone size come straight from that table; D and trimming were deduced from the DNA. The top ten hold less than 5% of the sample, which has about 130,000 clones, over 85% seen once.

The origin of this receptor is a man in his sixties with COVID-19, enrolled during active disease. The sample consisted of peripheral blood. The rearrangement joins TRBV5-1 to TRBJ1-2; D gene unclear. CDR3 region: CASSSSANYGYTF. Here the CDR3 DNA reads TGCGCCAGCAGCTCCAGTGCTAACTATGGCTACACCTTC.